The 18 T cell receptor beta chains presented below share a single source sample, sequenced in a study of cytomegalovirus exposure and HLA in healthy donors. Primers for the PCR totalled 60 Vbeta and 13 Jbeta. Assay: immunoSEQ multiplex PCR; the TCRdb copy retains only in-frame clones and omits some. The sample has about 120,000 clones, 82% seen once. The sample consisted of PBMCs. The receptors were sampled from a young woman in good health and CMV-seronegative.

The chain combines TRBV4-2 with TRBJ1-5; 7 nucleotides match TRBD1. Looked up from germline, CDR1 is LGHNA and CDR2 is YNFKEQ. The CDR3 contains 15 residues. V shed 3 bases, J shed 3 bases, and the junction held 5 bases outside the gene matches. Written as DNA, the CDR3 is TGTGCCAGCAGCCAGCCTACAGGGGTCAATCAGCCCCAGCATTTT. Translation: CASSQPTGVNQPQHF.

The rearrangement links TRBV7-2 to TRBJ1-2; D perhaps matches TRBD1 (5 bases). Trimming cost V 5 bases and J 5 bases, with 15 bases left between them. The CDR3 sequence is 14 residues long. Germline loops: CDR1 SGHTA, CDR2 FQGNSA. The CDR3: CASSPPEGPYGYTF. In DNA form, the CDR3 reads TGTGCCAGCAGCCCCCCGGAGGGGCCTTATGGCTACACCTTC.

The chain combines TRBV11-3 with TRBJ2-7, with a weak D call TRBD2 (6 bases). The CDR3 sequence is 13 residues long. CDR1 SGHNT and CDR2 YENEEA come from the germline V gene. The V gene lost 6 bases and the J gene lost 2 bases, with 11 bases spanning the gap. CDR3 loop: CASSWGEAYEQYV. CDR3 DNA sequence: TGTGCCAGCAGTTGGGGGGAGGCCTACGAGCAGTACGTC.

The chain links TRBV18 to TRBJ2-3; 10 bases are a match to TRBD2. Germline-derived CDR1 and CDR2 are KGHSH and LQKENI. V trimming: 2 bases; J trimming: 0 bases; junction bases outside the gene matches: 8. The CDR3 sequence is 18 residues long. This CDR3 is CASSPGLAGETSTDTQYF. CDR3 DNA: TGTGCCAGCTCACCAGGGCTAGCGGGGGAGACTAGCACAGATACGCAGTATTTT.

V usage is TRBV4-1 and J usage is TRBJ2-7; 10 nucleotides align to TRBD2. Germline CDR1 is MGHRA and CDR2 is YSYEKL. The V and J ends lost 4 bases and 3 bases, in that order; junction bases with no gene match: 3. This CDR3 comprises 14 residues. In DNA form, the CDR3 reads TGCGCCAGCAGCCTACTAGCGGGGAGCTACGAGCAGTACGTC. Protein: CASSLLAGSYEQYV.

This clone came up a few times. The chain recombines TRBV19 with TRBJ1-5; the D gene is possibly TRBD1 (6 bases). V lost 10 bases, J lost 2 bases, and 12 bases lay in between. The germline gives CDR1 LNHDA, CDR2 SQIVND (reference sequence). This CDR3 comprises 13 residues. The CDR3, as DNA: TGTGCCACCTCAGGGGACGGCAATCAGCCCCAGCATTTT. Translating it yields CATSGDGNQPQHF.

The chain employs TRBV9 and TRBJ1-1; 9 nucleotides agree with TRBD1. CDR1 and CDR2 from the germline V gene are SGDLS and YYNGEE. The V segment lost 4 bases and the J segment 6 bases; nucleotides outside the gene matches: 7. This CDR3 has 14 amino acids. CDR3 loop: CASSPPGQGAEAFF. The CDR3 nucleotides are TGTGCCAGCAGCCCTCCGGGACAGGGTGCTGAAGCTTTCTTT.

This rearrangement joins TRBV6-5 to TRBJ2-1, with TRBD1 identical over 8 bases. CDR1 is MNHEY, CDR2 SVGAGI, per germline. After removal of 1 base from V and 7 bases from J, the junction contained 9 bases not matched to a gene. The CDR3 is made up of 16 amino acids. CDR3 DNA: TGTGCCAGCAGTTACTTCGACAGGGGTGAGGTGAATGAGCAGTTCTTC. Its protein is CASSYFDRGEVNEQFF.

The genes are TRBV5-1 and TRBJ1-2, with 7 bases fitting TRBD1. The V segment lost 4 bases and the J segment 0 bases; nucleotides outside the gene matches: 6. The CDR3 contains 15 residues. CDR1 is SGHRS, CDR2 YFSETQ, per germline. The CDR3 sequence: CASSKGDRANYGYTF. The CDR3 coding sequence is TGCGCCAGCAGCAAAGGGGACAGAGCTAACTATGGCTACACCTTC.

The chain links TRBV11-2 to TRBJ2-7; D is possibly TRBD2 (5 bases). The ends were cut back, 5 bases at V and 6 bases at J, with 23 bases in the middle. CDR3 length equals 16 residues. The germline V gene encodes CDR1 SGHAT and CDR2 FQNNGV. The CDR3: CASSEGWPRPATEQYF. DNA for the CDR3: TGTGCCAGCAGCGAGGGCTGGCCACGTCCCGCCACCGAGCAGTACTTC.

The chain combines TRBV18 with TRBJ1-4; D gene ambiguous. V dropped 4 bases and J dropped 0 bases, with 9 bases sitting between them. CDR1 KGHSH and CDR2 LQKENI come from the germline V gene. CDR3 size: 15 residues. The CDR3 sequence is CASSRTGSTNEKLFF. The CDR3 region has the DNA TGTGCCAGCTCACGTACGGGGTCAACTAATGAAAAACTGTTTTTT. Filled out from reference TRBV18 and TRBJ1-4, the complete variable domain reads NAGVMQNPRHLVRRRGQEARLRCSPMKGHSHVYWYRQLPEEGLKFMVYLQKENIIDESGMPKERFSAEFPKEGPSILRIQQVVRGDSAAYFCASSRTGSTNEKLFFGSGTQLSVL.

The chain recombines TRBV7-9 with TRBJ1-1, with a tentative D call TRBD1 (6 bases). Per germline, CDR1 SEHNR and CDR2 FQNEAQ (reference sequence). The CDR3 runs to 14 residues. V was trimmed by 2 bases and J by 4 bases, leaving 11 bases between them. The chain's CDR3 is CASSLQGFGTEAFF. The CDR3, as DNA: TGTGCCAGCAGCTTACAGGGGTTTGGCACTGAAGCTTTCTTT.

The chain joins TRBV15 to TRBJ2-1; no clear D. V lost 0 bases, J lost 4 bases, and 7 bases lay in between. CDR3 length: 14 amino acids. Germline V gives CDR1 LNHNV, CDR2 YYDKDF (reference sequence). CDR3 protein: CATSRDGPYNEQFF. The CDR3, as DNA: TGTGCCACCAGCAGAGATGGCCCGTACAATGAGCAGTTCTTC.

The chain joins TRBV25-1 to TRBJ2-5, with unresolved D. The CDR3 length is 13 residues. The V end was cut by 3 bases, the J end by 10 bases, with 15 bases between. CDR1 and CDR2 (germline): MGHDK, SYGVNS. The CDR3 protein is CASSEPNLRFQYF. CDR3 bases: TGTGCCAGCAGTGAGCCGAACTTACGGTTCCAGTACTTC.

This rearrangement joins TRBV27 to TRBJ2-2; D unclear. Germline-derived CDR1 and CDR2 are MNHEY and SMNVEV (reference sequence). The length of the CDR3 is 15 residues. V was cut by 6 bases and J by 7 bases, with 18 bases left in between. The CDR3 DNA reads TGTGCCAGCAGCGTGAACGGCCGAGGTGGCGGGGAGCTGTTTTTT. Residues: CASSVNGRGGGELFF.

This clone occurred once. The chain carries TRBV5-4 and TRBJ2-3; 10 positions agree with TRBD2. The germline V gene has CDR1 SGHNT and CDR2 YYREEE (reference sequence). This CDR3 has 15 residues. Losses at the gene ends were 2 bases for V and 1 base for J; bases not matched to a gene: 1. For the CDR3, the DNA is TGTGCCAGCAGCTTAGCGGGGGGGGGCACAGATACGCAGTATTTT. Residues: CASSLAGGGTDTQYF.

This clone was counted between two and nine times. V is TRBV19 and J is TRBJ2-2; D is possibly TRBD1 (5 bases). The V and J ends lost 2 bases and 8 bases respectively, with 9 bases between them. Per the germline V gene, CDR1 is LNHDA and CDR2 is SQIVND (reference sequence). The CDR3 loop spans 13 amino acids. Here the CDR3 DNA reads TGTGCCAGTAGTATACAGGGTAAAGGGGAGCTGTTTTTT. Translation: CASSIQGKGELFF.

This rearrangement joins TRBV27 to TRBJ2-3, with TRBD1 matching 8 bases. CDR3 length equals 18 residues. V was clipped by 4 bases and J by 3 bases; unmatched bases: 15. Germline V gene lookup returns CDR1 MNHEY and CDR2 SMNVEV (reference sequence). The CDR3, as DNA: TGTGCCAGCAGTTCCCGACCTCCCGGGACAGGACCAACAGATACGCAGTATTTT. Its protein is CASSSRPPGTGPTDTQYF.